Given below is one T cell receptor (beta chain) in context. This sample is part of a study of blood T cell repertoires in COVID-19. Overall study: Whether acute or convalescent, the COVID-19 samples came from the United States, Italy and Spain. T cells, B-cell-depleted T cells, or PBMCs supplied cDNA or gDNA.

Original analysis: How many nucleated cells were present was estimated from reference gene primer amplification. Sequencing was performed with immunoSEQ multiplex PCR; in TCRdb, only in-frame clones are kept and a portion is missing. Clone size and the V and J calls come from that table; the DNA yielded D and trimming. The sample lists 50,000 or so clones, about three quarters occurring once. The CDR3 extends over 13 amino acids. V shed 5 bases and J shed 0 bases, with 5 bases lying between them. Germline values: CDR1 SGHTA, CDR2 FQGNSA. This chain joins TRBV7-2 and TRBJ1-3; D remains unclear. Specimen: peripheral blood. The clonotype was recovered from a human donor with active or convalescent COVID-19. The donor label of this sample is uncertain. CDR3 loop: CASSPSSGNTIYF. CDR3 in DNA: TGTGCCAGCAGCCCGAGCTCTGGAAACACCATATATTTT.